The 3 T cell receptor beta chains below come from one sample, sequenced in a study of blood T cell repertoires in COVID-19. The table came from immunoSEQ multiplex PCR; TCRdb's copy has only in-frame clones and leaves some out. There are under 250,000 clones in the sample; 65% to 90% occur only once, and around 5.5% lies in the top ten. The sample taken for sequencing was peripheral blood. Receptor source: a man aged 50-60 years with COVID-19, enrolled during active disease.

The chain has TRBV3-1 (or the pseudogene TRBV3-2) and TRBJ1-1; D may be TRBD1 (5 bases). Germline V CDR1 and CDR2: LGHDT, YNNKEL (reference sequence). This CDR3 comprises 14 residues. Trimming shortened V by 3 bases and J by 4 bases, and 12 bases separated the two germline ends. The CDR3 protein is CASSQVMGGTEAFF. Here the CDR3 DNA reads TGTGCCAGCAGCCAGGTGATGGGGGGCACTGAAGCTTTCTTT.

The chain links TRBV5-1 to TRBJ1-2, with 10 nucleotides matching TRBD1. This CDR3 region has 17 residues. The J segment lost 7 bases and the V segment lost 0 bases, leaving 12 bases of the junction unmatched. CDR1 SGHRS and CDR2 YFSETQ come from the germline V gene. The DNA for the CDR3 is TGCGCCAGCAGCTTGGCCGCGGGACAGGGGCAATTTCTTGGCTACACCTTC. It codes for CASSLAAGQGQFLGYTF.

The chain joins TRBV6-5 to TRBJ2-7; 8 bases are a match to TRBD2. Germline lookup yields CDR1 MNHEY and CDR2 SVGAGI. V dropped 8 bases and J dropped 0; count of bases not matched to a gene: 9. This CDR3 is built from 15 residues. CDR3 nucleotide sequence: TGTGCCAGCGGCCTGAGCGGGGGCAGCTCCTACGAGCAGTACTTC. Its translation is CASGLSGGSSYEQYF.